These 19 T cell receptor beta chains were all obtained from the same sample, sequenced in a study of T cell changes during pregnancy in multiple sclerosis. Assay used: immunoSEQ multiplex PCR; TCRdb lists only in-frame clones, some missing. The top ten clones hold more than 1.5% of a sample with roughly 120,000 clones, 92% of them seen once. This material consisted of peripheral blood, taken in the third trimester of pregnancy. These receptors were collected from a female donor with multiple sclerosis, enrolled in a pregnancy study.

The rearrangement joins TRBV5-1 to TRBJ2-3; perhaps TRBD2 as D (6 bases). The length of the CDR3 is 16 residues. V lost 0 bases and J lost 4, with 15 bases in between. The germline CDR1 and CDR2 sequences are SGHRS and YFSETQ. The CDR3 coding sequence is TGCGCCAGCAGCTTGGCGGGTAGCGGCTTCCCAGATACGCAGTATTTT. It yields the protein CASSLAGSGFPDTQYF.

The rearrangement uses TRBV27 and TRBJ2-1; 8 bases map to TRBD1. The V gene's germline CDR1 is MNHEY and CDR2 SMNVEV (reference sequence). The V segment lost 3 bases and the J segment 3 bases; nucleotides outside the gene matches: 7. CDR3 length equals 16 residues. In nucleotides, the CDR3 is TGTGCCAGCAGTTTGGGGAGAACAGGGGGCTACAATGAGCAGTTCTTC. Its translation: CASSLGRTGGYNEQFF.

CDR3 sequence reads: CASSPTSSSYNEQFF. The CDR3, as DNA: TGTGCCAGCAGCCCCACTAGCAGCTCCTACAATGAGCAGTTCTTC. V gene TRBV7-9 combines with J gene TRBJ2-1; possibly TRBD2 for D (6 bases). The CDR3 spans 15 residues. Germline V gene data show CDR1 as SEHNR and CDR2 as FQNEAQ (reference sequence). Trimming pared 5 bases from V and 0 bases from J, leaving 11 bases between.

This chain connects TRBV10-3 to TRBJ2-6; tentatively, D is TRBD2 (6 bases). CDR3 length: 17 residues. Germline V gene lookup returns CDR1 ENHRY and CDR2 SYGVKD. The V end lost 4 bases, the J end lost 2 bases, and 15 bases lay between the germline ends. The CDR3 nucleotides read TGTGCCATCAGTGGCGGGGCCGCAGAAACTGGGGCCAACGTCCTGACTTTC. Amino acid sequence: CAISGGAAETGANVLTF.

The chain employs TRBV2 and TRBJ2-3, with 10 bases identical to TRBD1. The CDR3 length is 15 residues. The V and J ends lost 4 bases and 3 bases, in that order; junction bases with no gene match: 4. Per germline, CDR1 SNHLY and CDR2 FYNNEI. The DNA of the CDR3 is TGTGCCAGCAGTGCTTGGGACAGGGGTACAGATACGCAGTATTTT. It codes for CASSAWDRGTDTQYF.

V and J are TRBV15 and TRBJ1-1; D not certain. V gave up 3 bases and J gave up 0 bases, with 8 bases separating them. This CDR3 contains 14 residues. Germline V gene data show CDR1 as LNHNV and CDR2 as YYDKDF (reference sequence). The CDR3 spells CATSRERLNTEAFF. The CDR3, as DNA: TGTGCCACCAGCAGGGAGAGACTGAACACTGAAGCTTTCTTT.

The chain has TRBV7-9 and TRBJ1-2; TRBD1 matches 7 bases. CDR1 is SEHNR and CDR2 is FQNEAQ in the germline V gene (reference sequence). Trimming at V came to 4 bases and at J to 7 bases, leaving 6 bases not matched to a gene. The CDR3 has 13 amino acids. Here the CDR3 reads CASSSLTGAGYTF. CDR3 sequence (DNA): TGTGCCAGCAGCTCACTAACAGGGGCTGGCTACACCTTC.

This rearrangement joins TRBV5-6 to TRBJ1-5, with D possibly being TRBD1 (5 bases). Trimming shortened V by 0 bases and J by 9 bases, and 19 bases separated the two germline ends. The length of the CDR3 is 16 residues. The germline V gene encodes CDR1 SGHDT and CDR2 YYEEEE. The CDR3 is CASSLEGSGGFSPQHF. The CDR3 bases are TGTGCCAGCAGCTTGGAGGGATCCGGGGGGTTCTCGCCCCAGCATTTT.

The chain is built from TRBV2 and TRBJ2-1; no definite D call. The CDR3 totals 13 residues. Germline loops: CDR1 SNHLY, CDR2 FYNNEI. Trimming pared 4 bases from V and 7 bases from J, leaving 11 bases between. The CDR3 reads CASSAPAGNEQFF. In nucleotides, the CDR3 is TGTGCCAGCAGTGCCCCCGCCGGGAATGAGCAGTTCTTC.

The chain joins TRBV30 to TRBJ2-1, with a tentative D call TRBD2 (5 bases). This CDR3 has 14 residues. From germline, CDR1 is GTSNPN and CDR2 SVGIG (reference sequence). V dropped 2 bases and J dropped 4 bases, with 12 bases sitting between them. The CDR3 bases are TGTGCCTGGAGTAATGGCGGGTATTACAATGAGCAGTTCTTC. Amino acids: CAWSNGGYYNEQFF.

This clone was seen a single time. This chain links TRBV7-2 with TRBJ2-7, with 7 nucleotides matching TRBD2. The CDR3 extends over 17 amino acids. With 0 bases clipped from V and 2 bases from J, the junction kept 10 bases outside the gene matches. CDR1 is SGHTA and CDR2 is FQGNSA in the germline V gene. CDR3 sequence reads: CASSLAVGSSGAYEQYF. CDR3 bases: TGTGCCAGCAGCTTAGCGGTAGGGTCTAGCGGAGCCTACGAGCAGTACTTC.

V usage is TRBV5-8 and J usage is TRBJ1-2, with no clear D. The CDR3 has 15 amino acids. V was trimmed by 0 bases and J by 0 bases, leaving 9 bases between them. Germline V gene lookup returns CDR1 SGHTS and CDR2 YDEGEE. The CDR3 DNA is TGTGCCAGCAGCTTGGGAGTTTTTTCTAACTATGGCTACACCTTC. It specifies CASSLGVFSNYGYTF.

The chain is built from TRBV4-2 and TRBJ1-2; D call uncertain. The ends were cut back, 8 bases at V and 0 bases at J, with 16 bases in the middle. This CDR3 has 15 amino acids. CDR1 is LGHNA, CDR2 YNFKEQ, per germline. This CDR3 reads CASSRQRLANYGYTF. The CDR3, as DNA: TGTGCCAGCTCTAGGCAGCGTTTAGCTAACTATGGCTACACCTTC.

The chain uses TRBV2 and TRBJ2-2; TRBD2 matches 13 bases. The CDR3 has 15 residues. Germline V lookup: CDR1 SNHLY, CDR2 FYNNEI. Trimming took 8 bases from V and 7 from J; bases not matched to a gene: 7. The CDR3 DNA reads TGTGCCAGCTCCCGACTAGCGGGAGGACTCGGGGAGCTGTTTTTT. Its translation: CASSRLAGGLGELFF.

The chain joins TRBV7-8 to TRBJ2-3; 9 nucleotides align to TRBD1. Germline values: CDR1 SGHVS, CDR2 FQNEAQ. V was pared by 6 bases and J by 0 bases, with 4 bases of the junction left unmatched. CDR3 length: 15 residues. The CDR3 DNA follows: TGTGCCAGCAGAAGACAGGGGGGAAGCACAGATACGCAGTATTTT. Protein: CASRRQGGSTDTQYF.

This sequence joins TRBV6-1 and TRBJ2-1; D unresolved. The V gene's germline CDR1 is MNHNS and CDR2 SASEGT. Trimming pared 1 base from V and 4 bases from J, leaving 11 bases between. The CDR3 is 15 residues long. CDR3 in DNA: TGTGCCAGCAGTGAAGTGGCGGCCGCTTACAATGAGCAGTTCTTC. The encoded protein is CASSEVAAAYNEQFF.

The chain links TRBV14 to TRBJ2-3, with 11 bases fitting TRBD2. The CDR3 totals 16 residues. The germline V gene has CDR1 SGHDN and CDR2 FVKESK. The V gene end was trimmed by 3 bases and the J gene end by 2 bases; junction bases not matched to a gene: 4. CDR3 in amino acids: CASSQIAGGLTDTQYF. CDR3 nucleotides: TGTGCCAGCAGCCAGATAGCGGGAGGGCTCACAGATACGCAGTATTTT.

This clone was recorded only once. The chain recombines TRBV5-5 with TRBJ2-7; 7 bases fit TRBD1. This CDR3 has 17 amino acids. Germline V gene sequence: CDR1 SGHKS, CDR2 YYEKEE (reference sequence). The V segment lost 6 bases and the J segment 8 bases; nucleotides outside the gene matches: 23. The CDR3 sequence is CASTASPTGALDGKQYF. The CDR3 DNA is TGTGCCAGCACCGCCTCCCCCACAGGGGCACTGGATGGGAAGCAGTACTTC.

The chain links TRBV21-1 to TRBJ1-2; TRBD1 was called by the table and not checked on the DNA. TRBV21-1 is a documented pseudogene. This CDR3 is built from 16 residues. CDR3 nucleotides: TGTGCCAGCAGCGACCGGGACAGGGGGATAGGGGATGGCTACACCTTC. Translated: CASSDRDRGIGDGYTF.